These 23 T cell receptor beta chains were all obtained from the same sample, sequenced in a study of neurological immune-mediated disorders. Each CDR3 protein gets one entry after TCRdb re-called the 5' RACE reads with MiXCR. The data hold about 70,000 distinct CDR3 sequences, with roughly 3% observed a single time. Material for sequencing was PBMCs. These receptors were taken from a woman aged 45-60 years with multiple sclerosis.

This clonotype was observed at least ten times. The chain is built from TRBV6-1 and TRBJ2-7; a possible D gene is TRBD2 (6 bases). The CDR3 contains 15 residues. CDR1 and CDR2 from the germline V gene are MNHNS and SASEGT. V was trimmed by 3 bases and J by 0 bases, leaving 12 bases between them. The CDR3 DNA reads TGTGCCAGCAGTGACCGGGACTCATACTCCTACGAGCAGTACTTC. Amino acid sequence: CASSDRDSYSYEQYF.

This clonotype came up many times. V gene TRBV12-3 or TRBV12-4 combines with J gene TRBJ2-7, with TRBD2 identical over 11 bases. The CDR3 covers 16 residues. V lost 6 bases, J lost 3 bases, and 10 bases stayed unmatched. This chain's CDR3 is CASSPNLLAGVYEQYF. CDR3 DNA sequence: TGTGCCAGCAGCCCTAACTTACTAGCGGGAGTCTACGAGCAGTACTTC.

This clonotype was recorded at least ten times. The V call is TRBV24-1, the J call TRBJ2-7; TRBD1 matches 8 bases. V dropped 3 bases and J dropped 5; count of bases not matched to a gene: 8. Germline CDR1 is KGHDR and CDR2 is SFDVKD. This CDR3 has 15 amino acids. The CDR3 coding sequence is TGTGCCACCAGTGATCGACGGACAGGGCTCAACGAGCAGTACTTC. It yields the protein CATSDRRTGLNEQYF.

This clonotype showed up many times. V usage is TRBV11-3 and J usage is TRBJ1-1, with D perhaps TRBD1 (6 bases). The CDR3 runs to 16 residues. Germline-derived CDR1 and CDR2 are SGHNT and YENEEA. Trimming cost V 1 base and J 1 base, with 13 bases left between them. The DNA of the CDR3 is TGTGCCAGCAGCTTAGGGGGGGCCGTTGGGAACACTGAAGCTTTCTTT. As protein: CASSLGGAVGNTEAFF.

The sample holds many counts of this clonotype. The J gene is TRBJ1-2, the V gene TRBV5-1, with D possibly TRBD1 on 6 matching bases. CDR1 and CDR2 from the germline V gene are SGHRS and YFSETQ. The CDR3 runs 15 residues. V was clipped by 0 bases and J by 3 bases, with 12 bases between them. The CDR3 region has the DNA TGCGCCAGCAGCTTGGGGGGGGCCTGGGACTATGGCTACACCTTC. It specifies CASSLGGAWDYGYTF.

This clonotype was counted ten times or more. This chain joins TRBV5-1 and TRBJ2-2, with D uncertain. Germline loops: CDR1 SGHRS, CDR2 YFSETQ. The CDR3 is 17 residues long. V lost 1 base and J 2 bases, leaving 15 bases between the germline ends. The CDR3 protein is CASSLPTKNFNTGELFF. CDR3 nucleotides: TGCGCCAGCAGCTTGCCCACAAAGAATTTTAACACCGGGGAGCTGTTTTTT.

This clonotype appeared many times. The chain employs TRBV5-6 and TRBJ2-5; TRBD2 matches at 7 bases. With 4 bases clipped from V and 1 base from J, the junction kept 7 bases outside the gene matches. Germline values: CDR1 SGHDT, CDR2 YYEEEE. This CDR3 comprises 15 residues. CDR3 in DNA: TGTGCCAGCAGCCCGGACGGGGGGATCCAAGAGACCCAGTACTTC. This sequence encodes CASSPDGGIQETQYF. Complete variable domain (other parts from reference TRBV5-6 and TRBJ2-5): DAGVTQSPTHLIKTRGQQVTLRCSPKSGHDTVSWYQQALGQGPQFIFQYYEEEERQRGNFPDRFSGHQFPNYSSELNVNALLLGDSALYLCASSPDGGIQETQYFGPGTRLLVL.

There are many counts of this clonotype. This chain joins TRBV5-1 and TRBJ1-1; D is unresolved. This CDR3 spans 15 amino acids. The germline V gene encodes CDR1 SGHRS and CDR2 YFSETQ. Trimming cost V 4 bases and J 1 base, with 14 bases left between them. CDR3 sequence reads: CASSESVSPNTEAFF. DNA of the CDR3: TGCGCCAGCAGCGAGTCGGTTTCGCCGAACACTGAAGCTTTCTTT.

This clonotype showed up many times. The chain is built from TRBV28 and TRBJ1-1; D is undetermined. Germline V gene lookup returns CDR1 MDHEN and CDR2 SYDVKM. CDR3 length: 12 amino acids. The V end was cut by 7 bases, the J end by 4 bases, with 10 bases between. In nucleotides, the CDR3 is TGTGCCAGCACCCAACTCTCCACTGAAGCTTTCTTT. Translating gives CASTQLSTEAFF.

In this sample, this clonotype turned up many times. The J gene is TRBJ2-7, the V gene TRBV7-9; 10 nucleotides match TRBD1. The CDR3 loop spans 15 amino acids. The germline V gene has CDR1 SEHNR and CDR2 FQNEAQ (reference sequence). J was trimmed by 6 bases and V by 4 bases; bases with no gene match: 9. This chain's CDR3 is CASSSLTGGRSEQYF. In DNA form, the CDR3 reads TGTGCCAGCAGCTCGTTGACAGGGGGCAGGTCCGAGCAGTACTTC.

This clonotype was counted many times. This sequence joins TRBV10-3 and TRBJ2-1, with TRBD2 identical over 11 bases. The germline V gene has CDR1 ENHRY and CDR2 SYGVKD. Unmatched junction bases numbered 3, after V lost 5 bases and J lost 3 bases. The CDR3 covers 15 residues. The DNA of the CDR3 is TGTGCCATCAGTCCCACTAGCGGGAGCTACAATGAGCAGTTCTTC. This translates into CAISPTSGSYNEQFF.

This clonotype has ten or more counts. V and J are TRBV12-3 or TRBV12-4 and TRBJ2-3, with 7 bases aligning to TRBD2. The CDR3 has 15 residues. V gave up 6 bases and J gave up 1 base; unmatched junction bases: 7. The CDR3 sequence is CASRPPGLRTDTQYF. The CDR3 nucleotides read TGTGCCAGCAGGCCGCCGGGACTACGCACAGATACGCAGTATTTT.

This clonotype was found many times. The chain has TRBV5-1 and TRBJ1-4, with D maybe TRBD1 (5 bases). Per the germline V gene, CDR1 is SGHRS and CDR2 is YFSETQ. V gave up 2 bases and J gave up 7 bases, with 15 bases separating them. CDR3 length: 15 residues. In nucleotides, the CDR3 is TGCGCCAGCAGCTTTCAGGGAGGAATGGGTGAAAAACTGTTTTTT. Amino acids: CASSFQGGMGEKLFF.

This clonotype appeared many times. CDR3 sequence reads: CASSRGQGTEDYGYTF. Here the CDR3 DNA reads TGCGCCAGCAGCAGAGGACAGGGGACCGAGGACTATGGCTACACCTTC. The chain couples TRBV5-1 to TRBJ1-2; TRBD1 matches 9 bases. The germline CDR1 and CDR2 sequences are SGHRS and YFSETQ. The CDR3 loop spans 16 amino acids. Trimming at V came to 4 bases and at J to 3 bases, leaving 10 bases not matched to a gene.

This clonotype appeared many times. The chain couples TRBV3-1 to TRBJ2-5; 11 nucleotides agree with TRBD1. Germline CDR1 LGHDT, CDR2 YNNKEL (reference sequence). This CDR3 is built from 16 residues. The J segment lost 1 base and the V segment lost 2 bases, leaving 3 bases of the junction unmatched. CDR3 region: CASSQWTGGFQETQYF. The CDR3 DNA sequence: TGTGCCAGCAGCCAATGGACAGGGGGCTTCCAAGAGACCCAGTACTTC.

This clonotype was seen repeatedly, ten times or more. The rearrangement uses TRBV10-3 and TRBJ2-1, with 9 nucleotides matching TRBD1. J lost 4 bases, V lost 4 bases, and 8 bases had no gene match. Germline V lookup: CDR1 ENHRY, CDR2 SYGVKD. The CDR3 spans 16 residues. CDR3 residues: CAISGNDRGAYNEQFF. The CDR3, as DNA: TGTGCCATCAGTGGTAACGACAGGGGGGCTTACAATGAGCAGTTCTTC.

This clonotype came up many times. The gene calls are TRBV29-1 and TRBJ2-3; D is possibly TRBD2 (7 bases). CDR3 size: 15 residues. V was cut by 4 bases and J by 2 bases, with 16 bases left in between. Germline V CDR1 and CDR2: SQVTM, ANQGSEA. The CDR3, as DNA: TGCAGCGTTGGAAAGGGGGGGCCCGCCACAGATACGCAGTATTTT. It codes for CSVGKGGPATDTQYF.

The sample holds many counts of this clonotype. V usage is TRBV7-6 and J usage is TRBJ1-3; possibly TRBD1 for D (5 bases). This CDR3 comprises 17 residues. Germline CDR1 and CDR2: SGHVS and FNYEAQ. Between the trimmed V and J ends, which lost 6 bases and 3 bases, there was a span of 21 bases. CDR3 protein: CASSPITLGLFGNTIYF. DNA for the CDR3: TGTGCCAGCAGTCCCATCACGCTGGGGCTATTTGGAAACACCATATATTTT.

This clonotype was counted many times. The V gene is TRBV28, the J gene TRBJ2-7, with TRBD1 identical over 7 bases. This CDR3 contains 12 residues. V gave up 9 bases and J gave up 3 bases; unmatched junction bases: 5. The germline V gene encodes CDR1 MDHEN and CDR2 SYDVKM. In DNA form, the CDR3 reads TGTGCCAGTTGGGACAGACACTACGAGCAGTACTTC. Translating it yields CASWDRHYEQYF.

This clonotype was recorded many times. V is TRBV20-1 and J is TRBJ1-3, with D perhaps matching TRBD1 (5 bases). This CDR3 has 14 residues. Germline V gene sequence: CDR1 DFQATT, CDR2 SNEGSKA (reference sequence). V was cut by 6 bases and J by 5 bases, with 17 bases left in between. DNA for the CDR3: TGCAGTGCCCCCCTGGGGGGGGGAAGAAACACCATATATTTT. Residues: CSAPLGGGRNTIYF.

The chain is built from TRBV18 and TRBJ1-5, with D hard to call. CDR1 and CDR2 (germline): KGHSH, LQKENI. The CDR3 contains 13 residues. Trimming left V 2 bases short and J 5 bases short, with 7 bases between. CDR3 loop: CASSPVRDQPQHF. The CDR3 DNA reads as TGTGCCAGCTCACCAGTACGGGATCAGCCCCAGCATTTT.

The table lists this clonotype with many counts. The chain uses TRBV6-5 and TRBJ1-6; the match to TRBD1 covers 8 bases. The CDR3 length is 17 residues. With 2 bases clipped from V and 3 bases from J, the junction kept 6 bases outside the gene matches. The germline V gene has CDR1 MNHEY and CDR2 SVGAGI. CDR3 nucleotide sequence: TGTGCCAGCAGTTACCGGACAGGGAGTGTCTATAATTCACCCCTCCACTTT. Protein product: CASSYRTGSVYNSPLHF.

The chain uses TRBV4-1 and TRBJ1-5, with D hard to call. CDR3 length: 15 amino acids. V was cut by 1 base and J by 2 bases, with 9 bases left in between. Looked up from germline, CDR1 is MGHRA and CDR2 is YSYEKL. The chain's CDR3 is CASSQGGQGNQPQHF. CDR3 DNA: TGCGCCAGCAGCCAAGGCGGGCAGGGCAATCAGCCCCAGCATTTT.